Given below is one TCR beta chain in context. This entry comes from a study of shared clonotypes between healthy human individuals. Generated by immunoSEQ multiplex PCR, the TCRdb table keeps only in-frame clones and is missing some. The table includes millions of clones, over 85% detected once. Germline CDR1 is SEHNR and CDR2 is FQNEAQ (reference sequence). V was clipped by 4 bases and J by 6 bases; unmatched bases: 12. The CDR3 consists of 16 residues. This sequence joins TRBV7-9 and TRBJ2-1; TRBD2 matches at 7 bases. This clonotype originated in a man between 18 and 35 years old in good health. Sequencing was carried out using naive CD4+ T cells sorted from blood. The subset: CD45RA+ positively selected. The CDR3 sequence is CASSSGNLRTSNEQFF. The CDR3 coding sequence is TGTGCCAGCAGCTCGGGTAATCTGAGGACTAGCAATGAGCAGTTCTTC.